The 15 T cell receptor beta chains given below trace back to one sample, sequenced in a study of lymphopenia after photon versus proton radiotherapy. Repertoires were generated with immunoSEQ multiplex PCR, while TCRdb's copy carries only in-frame clones and drops some. The sample lists 25,000 to 30,000 clones, around 80% occurring once. The sequencing here drew on peripheral blood, taken from a patient treated with photon-based radiotherapy. The source is a man aged 45-65 years with gastric cancer.

J is TRBJ2-7 and V is TRBV5-1, with TRBD2 matching 7 bases. The germline V gene encodes CDR1 SGHRS and CDR2 YFSETQ. After removal of 3 bases from V and 6 bases from J, the junction contained 9 bases not matched to a gene. The CDR3 is 14 residues long. The CDR3 spells CASSSEAGRPEQYF. DNA of the CDR3: TGCGCCAGCAGCTCCGAAGCGGGGAGGCCCGAGCAGTACTTC.

The rearrangement joins TRBV27 to TRBJ2-5; no clear D gene. V shed 3 bases and J shed 2 bases, with 19 bases lying between them. This CDR3 contains 17 residues. The germline gives CDR1 MNHEY, CDR2 SMNVEV (reference sequence). The CDR3 sequence is CASSFDEPLSKQETQYF. The CDR3 DNA is TGTGCCAGCAGTTTCGATGAACCTCTCTCGAAACAAGAGACCCAGTACTTC.

The gene calls are TRBV11-2 and TRBJ2-2, with D possibly matching TRBD1 (6 bases). Trimming took off 5 bases at V and 1 base at J, with 14 bases between the two ends. Germline V CDR1 and CDR2: SGHAT, FQNNGV. The CDR3 has 16 amino acids. Here the CDR3 reads CASSKQTGQNTGELFF. The CDR3, as DNA: TGTGCCAGCAGCAAACAGACAGGTCAGAACACCGGGGAGCTGTTTTTT.

The chain recombines TRBV2 with TRBJ2-2, with a possible D match to TRBD1 (6 bases). The CDR3 extends over 14 amino acids. The germline V gene encodes CDR1 SNHLY and CDR2 FYNNEI. The V end was cut by 6 bases, the J end by 5 bases, with 13 bases between. CDR3 sequence reads: CASRPGTPTGELFF. The CDR3 coding sequence is TGTGCCAGCAGGCCCGGGACACCTACCGGGGAGCTGTTTTTT.

V usage is TRBV10-3 and J usage is TRBJ1-1; D ambiguous. Trimming left V 6 bases short and J 7 bases short, with 15 bases between. Per the germline V gene, CDR1 is ENHRY and CDR2 is SYGVKD. This CDR3 has 13 residues. The DNA of the CDR3 is TGTGCCATCAGATTTGCGGGGTTTGGTGAAGCTTTCTTT. This sequence encodes CAIRFAGFGEAFF.

The V gene is TRBV6-6, the J gene TRBJ2-1; no reliable D call. Looked up from germline, CDR1 is MNHNY and CDR2 is SVGAGI (reference sequence). The V gene lost 0 bases and the J gene lost 4 bases, with 4 bases spanning the gap. The CDR3 has 13 amino acids. This CDR3 is CASSYSGYNEQFF. The DNA of the CDR3 is TGTGCCAGCAGTTACTCGGGATACAATGAGCAGTTCTTC.

This rearrangement joins TRBV9 to TRBJ1-3; D might be TRBD1 (5 bases). This CDR3 has 16 residues. The V and J ends lost 3 bases and 0 bases respectively, with 13 bases between them. The germline V gene has CDR1 SGDLS and CDR2 YYNGEE. CDR3 coding DNA: TGTGCCAGCAGCGCCTCAGGGAGGGTCTCTGGAAACACCATATATTTT. Translation gives CASSASGRVSGNTIYF.

The J gene is TRBJ2-5, the V gene TRBV19, with D unresolved. CDR3 length: 13 amino acids. Germline CDR1 LNHDA, CDR2 SQIVND (reference sequence). V was trimmed by 6 bases and J by 0 bases, leaving 8 bases between them. The chain's CDR3 is CASRGHYQETQYF. The CDR3 DNA sequence: TGTGCCAGTAGAGGGCACTACCAAGAGACCCAGTACTTC.

Judged by abundance, this clone is medium-sized. The chain carries TRBV19 and TRBJ2-7; 8 bases map to TRBD1. The CDR3 spans 15 residues. Germline values: CDR1 LNHDA, CDR2 SQIVND (reference sequence). V gave up 6 bases and J gave up 2 bases; unmatched junction bases: 9. The CDR3 spells CASRLMDRETYEQYF. As DNA, the CDR3 is TGTGCCAGTAGATTAATGGACAGGGAGACCTACGAGCAGTACTTC.

The chain uses TRBV5-4 and TRBJ2-6; TRBD1 agrees at 12 bases. This CDR3 region has 18 residues. Trimming cost V 2 bases and J 3 bases; bases outside gene matches: 6. CDR1 SGHNT and CDR2 YYREEE come from the germline V gene (reference sequence). CDR3 coding DNA: TGTGCCAGCAGCTTTGCGGGGACAGGGGGCGGTGGGGCCAACGTCCTGACTTTC. Protein sequence: CASSFAGTGGGGANVLTF.

The chain joins TRBV10-3 to TRBJ2-5, with 7 bases matching TRBD1. The CDR3 loop spans 15 amino acids. Trimming took 8 bases from V and 2 from J; bases not matched to a gene: 11. Germline V gene data show CDR1 as ENHRY and CDR2 as SYGVKD. CDR3 loop: CAISQGGLKQETQYF. The CDR3 nucleotides read TGTGCCATCTCCCAAGGGGGCCTCAAACAAGAGACCCAGTACTTC.

The chain links TRBV14 to TRBJ2-7; a possible D gene is TRBD1 (5 bases). Germline loops: CDR1 SGHDN, CDR2 FVKESK. Deletions cut 4 bases from V and 5 bases from J, with 15 bases between. This CDR3 has 14 amino acids. The DNA of the CDR3 is TGTGCCAGCAGCCCCTGGCAGGGTCTAGACGAGCAGTACTTC. Protein product: CASSPWQGLDEQYF.

This clone was seen only a few times. The chain is built from TRBV10-1 and TRBJ1-1, with D unclear. Germline lookup yields CDR1 WNHNN and CDR2 SYGVQD (reference sequence). The CDR3 loop spans 13 amino acids. Trimming removed 6 bases at V and 4 bases at J, with 12 bases between. CDR3 protein: CASSFDVLTEAFF. In DNA form, the CDR3 reads TGCGCCAGCAGCTTTGACGTACTCACTGAAGCTTTCTTT.

The V and J genes are TRBV19 and TRBJ1-4; D remains ambiguous. The CDR3 is 15 residues long. Germline V lookup: CDR1 LNHDA, CDR2 SQIVND (reference sequence). The V end was cut by 7 bases, the J end by 4 bases, with 16 bases between. The CDR3 coding sequence is TGTGCCAGTATTTCACCGCTTTGGGGTAATGAAAAACTGTTTTTT. Protein: CASISPLWGNEKLFF.

The rearrangement uses TRBV2 and TRBJ1-1; D might be TRBD1 (5 bases). The V end was cut by 11 bases, the J end by 6 bases, with 10 bases between. This CDR3 has 10 residues. Looked up from germline, CDR1 is SNHLY and CDR2 is FYNNEI. CDR3 amino acids: CAVRGAEAFF. The CDR3 nucleotides are TGTGCCGTCCGGGGGGCTGAAGCTTTCTTT.